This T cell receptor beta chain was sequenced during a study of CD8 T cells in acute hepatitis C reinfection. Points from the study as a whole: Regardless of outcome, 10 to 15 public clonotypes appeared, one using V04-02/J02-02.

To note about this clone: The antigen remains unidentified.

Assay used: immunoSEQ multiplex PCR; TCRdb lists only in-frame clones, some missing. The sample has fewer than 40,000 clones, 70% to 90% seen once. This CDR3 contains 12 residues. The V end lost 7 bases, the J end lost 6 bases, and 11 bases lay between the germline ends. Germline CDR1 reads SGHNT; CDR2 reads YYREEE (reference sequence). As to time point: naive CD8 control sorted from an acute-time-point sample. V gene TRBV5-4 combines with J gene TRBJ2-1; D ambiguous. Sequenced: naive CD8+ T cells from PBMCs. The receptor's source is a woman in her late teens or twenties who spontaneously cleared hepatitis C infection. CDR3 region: CASGTLSNEQFF. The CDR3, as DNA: TGTGCCAGCGGCACCCTCTCCAATGAGCAGTTCTTC.